The 28 T cell receptor beta chains given below trace back to one sample, sequenced in a study of T cells in Graves' hyperthyroidism and ophthalmopathy. RNA transcripts gave rise to amplified TCR beta CDR3 regions. The TCR CDR3 was amplified in a first-round RT-PCR using the HTBI primer set. MiXCR, applied by TCRdb to the multiplex PCR reads, yields one record per CDR3 protein. Counted here are hundreds of thousands of distinct CDR3 sequences, over 15% occurring once; the ten biggest clones make up less than 35%. The sequenced sample was blood. Receptor source: a woman aged 18-35 years with Graves' ophthalmopathy.

The table lists this clonotype with a few counts. It may be a read error: a sequence one base away is much more abundant. The chain links TRBV5-1 to TRBJ1-2; D possibly corresponds to TRBD1 (5 bases). The germline CDR1 and CDR2 sequences are SGHRS and YFSETQ. Trimming took off 0 bases at V and 7 bases at J, with 13 bases between the two ends. The CDR3 is made up of 14 amino acids. The CDR3 region is CASSLAAGPAGYTF. For the CDR3, the DNA is TGCGCCAGCAGCTTGGCCGCAGGGCCCGCTGGCTACACCTTC.

The V call is TRBV28, the J call TRBJ2-7; 7 bases line up with TRBD1. The CDR3 consists of 14 residues. V trimming: 3 bases; J trimming: 2 bases; junction bases outside the gene matches: 4. CDR1 is MDHEN, CDR2 SYDVKM, per germline. The CDR3 sequence: CASSLGQSAYEQYF. CDR3 nucleotide sequence: TGTGCCAGCAGTTTGGGACAGTCAGCCTACGAGCAGTACTTC.

The sample holds many counts of this clonotype. The chain combines TRBV28 with TRBJ2-1; TRBD1 is a possible D gene (5 bases). Trimming left V 9 bases short and J 8 bases short, with 23 bases between. The germline gives CDR1 MDHEN, CDR2 SYDVKM. The CDR3 runs to 15 residues. CDR3: CASTKETVFRDEQFF. CDR3 DNA sequence: TGTGCCAGTACCAAGGAGACAGTTTTTAGGGATGAGCAGTTCTTC.

Ten or more counts support this clonotype. V gene TRBV5-8 combines with J gene TRBJ2-1; 11 bases map to TRBD2. This CDR3 comprises 18 residues. V lost 2 bases to trimming and J lost 3 bases; unmatched junction nucleotides: 10. In germline, CDR1 is SGHTS, CDR2 YDEGEE. The CDR3 sequence is CASSLLITSGSIYNEQFF. Here the CDR3 DNA reads TGTGCCAGCAGCTTACTGATTACTAGCGGGAGTATCTACAATGAGCAGTTCTTC.

This clonotype came up many times. The V call is TRBV7-8, the J call TRBJ2-7; possibly TRBD2 for D (5 bases). The CDR3 totals 16 residues. CDR1 SGHVS and CDR2 FQNEAQ come from the germline V gene. V lost 3 bases, J lost 3 bases, and 18 bases lay in between. For the CDR3, the DNA is TGTGCCAGCAGCTTGTCGCCTTCGGGGATGGACTACGAGCAGTACTTC. Its protein product is CASSLSPSGMDYEQYF.

The chain joins TRBV28 to TRBJ2-1; 8 bases are a match to TRBD2. With V trimmed by 3 bases and J by 0 bases, 7 bases remained unmatched. CDR1 and CDR2 (germline): MDHEN, SYDVKM. The CDR3 loop spans 17 amino acids. CDR3 loop: CASSLQVAGPSYNEQFF. DNA of the CDR3: TGTGCCAGCAGTTTGCAGGTAGCGGGGCCCTCCTACAATGAGCAGTTCTTC. Variable domain in full (rest from reference TRBV28 and TRBJ2-1): DVKVTQSSRYLVKRTGEKVFLECVQDMDHENMFWYRQDPGLGLRLIYFSYDVKMKEKGDIPEGYSVSREKKERFSLILESASTNQTSMYLCASSLQVAGPSYNEQFFGPGTRLTVL.

This clonotype was counted at least ten times. J is TRBJ2-5 and V is TRBV29-1; 8 bases match TRBD2. V lost 3 bases and J lost 4; bases outside the gene matches: 1. The CDR3 is 12 residues long. The V gene's germline CDR1 is SQVTM and CDR2 ANQGSEA. The CDR3 sequence: CSVDLAGETQYF. CDR3 sequence (DNA): TGCAGCGTTGATCTAGCGGGAGAGACCCAGTACTTC.

This clonotype was observed many times. The chain uses TRBV5-1 and TRBJ2-2; the D is unclear. The germline CDR1 and CDR2 sequences are SGHRS and YFSETQ. Trimming shortened V by 7 bases and J by 5 bases, and 6 bases separated the two germline ends. This CDR3 has 11 residues. CDR3 amino acids: CASGSTGELFF. For the CDR3, the DNA is TGCGCCAGCGGCTCTACCGGGGAGCTGTTTTTT.

In its sample, this clonotype was seen many times. The chain uses TRBV4-2 and TRBJ1-5; D ambiguous. This CDR3 is 15 amino acids long. V was cut by 0 bases and J by 6 bases, with 12 bases left in between. Germline V CDR1 and CDR2: LGHNA, YNFKEQ. The CDR3 here is CASSQDISGAQPQHF. CDR3 DNA: TGTGCCAGCAGCCAAGATATATCGGGTGCTCAGCCCCAGCATTTT.

This clonotype has at least ten counts. This chain joins TRBV28 and TRBJ2-7; 7 bases agree with TRBD2. CDR3 length: 14 residues. V was clipped by 4 bases and J by 2 bases; unmatched bases: 5. Germline assignment: CDR1 MDHEN and CDR2 SYDVKM. The CDR3 loop is CASSSWLAAYEQYF. The CDR3, as DNA: TGTGCCAGCAGTTCGTGGCTAGCGGCCTACGAGCAGTACTTC.

In this sample, this clonotype turned up many times. The chain employs TRBV11-2 and TRBJ2-1; maybe TRBD2 (6 bases). The CDR3 has 16 amino acids. Per the germline V gene, CDR1 is SGHAT and CDR2 is FQNNGV. The V end lost 3 bases, the J end lost 5 bases, and 17 bases lay between the germline ends. CDR3 DNA: TGTGCCAGCAGCTTCCCCAAGGAGGGACGGAACAATGAGCAGTTCTTC. It yields the protein CASSFPKEGRNNEQFF.

V and J are TRBV11-2 and TRBJ2-7; tentative D call: TRBD2 (6 bases). The CDR3 is made up of 13 amino acids. V was clipped by 2 bases and J by 7 bases, with 12 bases between them. Germline V gene sequence: CDR1 SGHAT, CDR2 FQNNGV. The CDR3 region has the DNA TGTGCCAGCAGCTTAATCCTAGCGCAAGAGCAGTACTTC. Translation: CASSLILAQEQYF.

This clonotype was seen more than once but under ten times. This chain links TRBV20-1 with TRBJ2-1, with 7 nucleotides matching TRBD2. The germline V gene encodes CDR1 DFQATT and CDR2 SNEGSKA (reference sequence). V shed 1 base and J 2 bases; nucleotides not matched to a gene: 5. The CDR3 has 15 residues. The CDR3 DNA reads as TGCAGTGCTAGAGTGCGCGGGGGAACCTACAATGAGCAGTTCTTC. This translates into CSARVRGGTYNEQFF.

This clonotype came up many times. The chain employs TRBV29-1 and TRBJ2-7; D unresolved. V was pared by 4 bases and J by 0 bases, with 7 bases between. The V gene's germline CDR1 is SQVTM and CDR2 ANQGSEA. The CDR3 sequence is 12 residues long. CDR3 region: CSVAHSSYEQYF. The CDR3 bases are TGCAGCGTTGCGCACAGCTCCTACGAGCAGTACTTC.

This clonotype was seen repeatedly, ten times or more. V gene TRBV6-1 combines with J gene TRBJ1-5; D uncertain. CDR3 length equals 15 residues. The germline gives CDR1 MNHNS, CDR2 SASEGT. Deletions cut 2 bases from V and 2 bases from J, with 10 bases between. The DNA for the CDR3 is TGTGCCAGCAGTGAACCCGCTTTGGGCAATCAGCCCCAGCATTTT. It yields the protein CASSEPALGNQPQHF.

The chain joins TRBV7-2 to TRBJ2-3; 7 positions match TRBD2. Germline V lookup: CDR1 SGHTA, CDR2 FQGNSA. Trimming took 4 bases from V and 2 from J; bases not matched to a gene: 3. There are 14 residues in the CDR3. DNA of the CDR3: TGTGCCAGCAGCTCTAGCGGAGACACAGATACGCAGTATTTT. It codes for CASSSSGDTDTQYF.

The J gene is TRBJ2-3, the V gene TRBV7-2, with TRBD2 identical over 9 bases. The CDR3 spans 14 residues. CDR1 is SGHTA, CDR2 FQGNSA, per germline. Unmatched junction bases numbered 10, after V lost 10 bases and J lost 5 bases. The DNA of the CDR3 is TGTGCCAACTTGAGCGGGAGGTTTGTAGATACGCAGTATTTT. Its protein product is CANLSGRFVDTQYF.

This clonotype appeared many times. This chain links TRBV11-2 with TRBJ2-3, with D perhaps TRBD1 or TRBD2 (6 bases each). Trimming pared 1 base from V and 1 base from J, leaving 12 bases between. This CDR3 has 16 residues. The germline V gene has CDR1 SGHAT and CDR2 FQNNGV. In DNA form, the CDR3 reads TGTGCCAGCAGCTTAGTCACGGGGGCGGGCACAGATACGCAGTATTTT. The encoded protein is CASSLVTGAGTDTQYF.

This clonotype has a handful of counts. It may be a read error: a sequence one base away is much more abundant. This chain joins TRBV7-3 and TRBJ2-7; TRBD2 matches 7 bases. The junction had 3 bases not matched to a gene; V was cut back by 5 bases and J by 5 bases. Germline loops: CDR1 SGHTA, CDR2 FQGTGA. The length of the CDR3 is 12 residues. Here the CDR3 reads CASSTGGDEQYF. For the CDR3, the DNA is TGTGCCAGCAGCACTGGGGGGGACGAGCAGTACTTC. Based on the CDR3 plus reference TRBV7-3 and TRBJ2-7, the full variable domain is GAGVSQTPSNKVTEKGKYVELRCDPISGHTALYWYRQSLGQGPEFLIYFQGTGAADDSGLPNDRFFAVRPEGSVSTLKIQRTERGDSAVYLCASSTGGDEQYFGPGTRLTVT.

This clonotype has ten or more counts. The chain has TRBV29-1 and TRBJ2-6; no clear D gene. Deletions cut 6 bases from V and 0 bases from J, with 9 bases between. Germline loops: CDR1 SQVTM, CDR2 ANQGSEA. This CDR3 comprises 14 residues. The CDR3 loop reads CSVRPGSGANVLTF. DNA of the CDR3: TGCAGCGTAAGACCGGGCTCTGGGGCCAACGTCCTGACTTTC.

This clonotype was observed at least ten times. The J gene is TRBJ2-7, the V gene TRBV2; unclear D gene. Germline loops: CDR1 SNHLY, CDR2 FYNNEI. Trimming removed 3 bases at V and 0 bases at J, with 9 bases between. This CDR3 spans 14 amino acids. The CDR3 DNA reads TGTGCCAGCAGTGAGGCTAGGAGCTCCTACGAGCAGTACTTC. Amino acid sequence: CASSEARSSYEQYF.

The J gene is TRBJ2-1, the V gene TRBV4-1; TRBD1 is a possible D gene (6 bases). Germline V gene data show CDR1 as MGHRA and CDR2 as YSYEKL. The CDR3 has 14 residues. The V gene lost 2 bases and the J gene lost 9 bases, with 14 bases spanning the gap. CDR3 in amino acids: CASSQPDRSSEQFF. The CDR3 coding sequence is TGCGCCAGCAGCCAACCGGACAGATCAAGTGAGCAGTTCTTC.

This clonotype was seen ten or more times. The rearrangement uses TRBV5-1 and TRBJ1-1; 10 nucleotides agree with TRBD1. V gave up 6 bases and J gave up 1 base; unmatched junction bases: 15. CDR3 length equals 18 residues. CDR1 SGHRS and CDR2 YFSETQ come from the germline V gene. This CDR3 reads CASTSGVGTGDKNTEAFF. Here the CDR3 DNA reads TGCGCCAGCACCTCTGGGGTGGGGACAGGGGATAAGAACACTGAAGCTTTCTTT.

In this sample, this clonotype turned up many times. The V and J genes are TRBV20-1 and TRBJ1-1, with D possibly matching TRBD1 (6 bases). Germline CDR1 and CDR2: DFQATT and SNEGSKA (reference sequence). Trimming left V 3 bases short and J 0 bases short, with 8 bases between. This CDR3 comprises 13 residues. The CDR3 DNA sequence: TGCAGTGCTAGCGCAGGGGTGAACACTGAAGCTTTCTTT. This translates into CSASAGVNTEAFF.

This clonotype was seen repeatedly, ten times or more. The chain carries TRBV2 and TRBJ1-5; 9 nucleotides line up with TRBD1. The CDR3 sequence is 14 residues long. The ends lost 5 bases at V and 5 bases at J; junction bases unmatched: 4. CDR1 and CDR2 (germline): SNHLY, FYNNEI. In DNA, the CDR3 is TGTGCCAGCAGTTTAGACAGGGGGGATCAGCCCCAGCATTTT. Amino acid sequence: CASSLDRGDQPQHF.

The sample holds many counts of this clonotype. The gene calls are TRBV20-1 and TRBJ2-5; 11 bases are a match to TRBD2. The junction had 12 bases not matched to a gene; V was cut back by 2 bases and J by 7 bases. Germline lookup yields CDR1 DFQATT and CDR2 SNEGSKA (reference sequence). This CDR3 is 16 amino acids long. The CDR3 DNA reads TGCAGTGCTAGACCGGGACTAGCGGTGGGTGGTGCGACCCAGTACTTC. Amino acid sequence: CSARPGLAVGGATQYF.

Many counts were recorded for this clonotype. This chain uses TRBV6-1 with TRBJ2-2; maybe TRBD1 (7 bases). V was pared by 5 bases and J by 8 bases, with 21 bases between. The CDR3 is made up of 16 amino acids. Looked up from germline, CDR1 is MNHNS and CDR2 is SASEGT. The CDR3 bases are TGTGCCAGCAGTCGTCGCGGGACAGCCATCCAAGGGGAGCTGTTTTTT. Translation gives CASSRRGTAIQGELFF.

This clonotype has ten or more counts. The gene calls are TRBV9 and TRBJ2-1; 11 bases are shared with TRBD2. The germline V gene encodes CDR1 SGDLS and CDR2 YYNGEE. The CDR3 length is 15 residues. V lost 0 bases and J lost 7; bases outside the gene matches: 3. Here the CDR3 reads CASSVASSGGNEQFF. The CDR3 DNA follows: TGTGCCAGCAGCGTAGCTTCTAGCGGGGGGAATGAGCAGTTCTTC.